This TCR beta chain was recovered during a study of Ad26.COV2.S vaccination and SARS-CoV-2 variants. On the study more broadly: It was the COV1001 Ad26.COV2.S trial arm that included the donor.

Produced via immunoSEQ multiplex PCR; TCRdb's table is partial and in-frame only. The data contain about 320,000 clones, about 86% of them seen just once; the ten biggest clones take up 1.9%. Treatment: about 20 received Ad26.COV2.S at low or high dose, single or two shots; several received placebo; per-sample allocation not given. Vaccine and placebo recipients were sampled on day 63 after the first injection. The vaccine antigen was prefusion-stabilized Wuhan SARS-CoV-2 spike. V lost 7 bases, J lost 2 bases, and 12 bases lay in between. The CDR3 has 13 residues. The germline V gene has CDR1 SNHLY and CDR2 FYNNEI. Notes on this clone: Its antigen is undetermined.

Notes on the study in general: Marked by substantial breadth, spike-specific CD8+ and CD4+ T cell responses were reportedly seen after vaccination. Placebo recipients had lower spike-specific TCR breadth than vaccine recipients.

The chain combines TRBV2 with TRBJ2-7; D gene unclear. This sequence was found in a person between 18 and 65 years old who received the Ad26.COV2.S COVID-19 vaccine or a placebo. This specimen consisted of peripheral blood, obtained in a trial of Ad26.COV2.S vaccine versus placebo. The CDR3 region has the DNA TGTGCCAGCAACATCGTCAGACCCTACGAGCAGTACTTC. Translated, it gives CASNIVRPYEQYF.